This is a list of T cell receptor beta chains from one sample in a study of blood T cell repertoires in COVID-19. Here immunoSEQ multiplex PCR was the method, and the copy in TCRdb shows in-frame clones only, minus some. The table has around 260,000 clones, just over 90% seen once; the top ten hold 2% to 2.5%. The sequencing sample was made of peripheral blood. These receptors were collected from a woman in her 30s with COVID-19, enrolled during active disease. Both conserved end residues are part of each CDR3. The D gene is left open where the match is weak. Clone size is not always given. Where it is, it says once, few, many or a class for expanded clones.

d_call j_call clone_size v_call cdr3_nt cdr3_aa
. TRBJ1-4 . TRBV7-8 TGTGCCAGCAGCTCGGGAGTTTCGGGCGAAAAACTGTTTTTT CASSSGVSGEKLFF
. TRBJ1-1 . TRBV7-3 TGTGCCAGCAGCTTTAACAAGAACACTGAAGCTTTCTTT CASSFNKNTEAFF
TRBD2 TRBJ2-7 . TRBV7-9 TGTGCCAGCAGTCGGACTAGCGGGAGGCCGTCTGAGCAGTACTTC CASSRTSGRPSEQYF
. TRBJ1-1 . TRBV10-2 TGCGCCAGCAGTGAGTCCACAGAACCGAACACTGAAGCTTTCTTT CASSESTEPNTEAFF
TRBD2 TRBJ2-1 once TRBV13 TGTGCCAGCAGCTTAGGCCGGGGGGATGAGCAGTTCTTC CASSLGRGDEQFF
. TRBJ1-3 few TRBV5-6 TGTGCCAGCAGCTTGGTGGCAGGGGCGTCTGGAAACACCATATATTTT CASSLVAGASGNTIYF
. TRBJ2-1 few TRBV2 TGTGCCAGCAGTTCCGGGAGTTACAATGAGCAGTTCTTC CASSSGSYNEQFF
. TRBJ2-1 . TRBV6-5 TGTGCCAGCAGCGACTTCCTAAACAATGAGCAGTTCTTC CASSDFLNNEQFF
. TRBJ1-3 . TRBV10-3 TGTGCCATCAGTGAGTCCCAAGCCAACACCATATATTTT CAISESQANTIYF
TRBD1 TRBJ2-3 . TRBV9 TGTGCCAGCAGCGTCGGGACAGGGGATGTCACAGATACGCAGTATTTT CASSVGTGDVTDTQYF
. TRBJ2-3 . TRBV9 TGTGCCAGCAGCGTTGGGCTGGTCAAAGATACGCAGTATTTT CASSVGLVKDTQYF